This TCR beta chain comes out of a study of blood T cell repertoires in COVID-19. Study information: From T cells, B-cell-depleted T cells, or PBMCs came the material, which was cDNA or gDNA.

Germline V lookup: CDR1 SGHTA, CDR2 FQGTGA. The CDR3 is 12 residues long. V lost 6 bases and J lost 8, with 13 bases in between. The authors' processing: Reference gene primer amplification gave nucleated cell count estimates. Profiling relied on immunoSEQ multiplex PCR, and the TCRdb table lists in-frame clones only, not all of them. V, J and clone size reflect that table, while D and trimming were determined from the DNA. The top ten clones hold approximately 2% of a sample with 250,000 to 350,000 clones, 88% of them seen once. The sequencing sample was made of PBMCs or T cells enriched from blood (not recorded which). The chain combines TRBV7-3 with TRBJ1-2; D is unclear. The receptor's source is an older woman in a cohort exposed to, infected with or recovered from COVID-19 (not recorded which). Here the CDR3 reads CASSLDGRGYTF. CDR3 nucleotides: TGTGCCAGCAGTTTGGACGGGAGAGGCTACACCTTC.